This T cell receptor beta chain was observed in a study of blood T cell repertoires in COVID-19. Study as a whole: The cDNA or gDNA used as material had been derived from T cells, B-cell-depleted T cells, or PBMCs.

Symptom resolution, clearance, or two negative PCRs marked donors in Cohort 3 as recovered. Source study methods: Reference gene primer amplification yielded estimated nucleated cell counts. Using immunoSEQ multiplex PCR, the repertoire was profiled, and TCRdb retains in-frame clones only, with some absent. That table furnishes V, J and clone size, whereas the DNA furnished D and trimming. Here the sample spans 250,000 to 350,000 clones, roughly 86% being singletons. Germline CDR1 is SGHKS and CDR2 is YYEKEE (reference sequence). Trimming removed 0 bases from V and 0 bases from J, with 12 bases in between. This CDR3 region has 17 residues.

The receptor was derived from a woman aged 30 to 39 who had recovered from COVID-19. V and J are TRBV5-5 and TRBJ2-2; no firm D call. Sample: PBMCs or T cells enriched from blood (not recorded which). CDR3 sequence (DNA): TGTGCCAGCAGCTTGGAATCTGTTAATCCGAACACCGGGGAGCTGTTTTTT. It yields the protein CASSLESVNPNTGELFF.